Described below is a single TCR beta chain sequence and its context. This entry belongs to a study of blood T cell repertoires in COVID-19. Study summary: There were acute and convalescent COVID-19 samples, and they came from the United States, Italy and Spain.

This CDR3 is built from 13 residues. Germline-derived CDR1 and CDR2 are MNHEY and SMNVEV (reference sequence). The V gene lost 2 bases and the J gene lost 8 bases, with 12 bases spanning the gap. Per the study methods: Cell counts per sample came from amplifying reference gene primers. The protocol was immunoSEQ multiplex PCR, while the TCRdb copy is restricted to in-frame clones and leaves out a portion. The V and J calls and clone size come from that table; D and trimming were worked out from the DNA. The table shows around 160,000 clones, with approximately 90% occurring only once. This TCR came from a man aged 18 to 29 with acute or convalescent COVID-19. The material sequenced was peripheral blood. V is TRBV27 and J is TRBJ1-2; the D gene is possibly TRBD1 (6 bases). CDR3 amino acids: CASSLVRQGGYTF. CDR3 bases: TGTGCCAGCAGTTTAGTACGCCAGGGGGGCTACACCTTC.